Shown below are 9 T cell receptor beta chains from a single sample sequenced in a study of T cells in Graves' hyperthyroidism and ophthalmopathy. Researchers amplified the TCR beta CDR3 regions from RNA transcripts. A first-round RT-PCR of the TCR CDR3 used the HTBI primer set. TCRdb itself ran the multiplex PCR reads through MiXCR, one entry per CDR3 protein. In the table there are around 660,000 distinct CDR3 sequences, about 45% of which are singletons. Sequencing was carried out using peripheral blood or thyroid tissue (not recorded which). The receptors were sampled from an adult man with Graves' disease, either hyperthyroidism or ophthalmopathy (not recorded which).

The chain combines TRBV15 with TRBJ1-6, with D possibly TRBD1 on 5 matching bases. The germline gives CDR1 LNHNV, CDR2 YYDKDF (reference sequence). V gave up 3 bases and J gave up 6 bases, with 15 bases separating them. The CDR3 is 16 residues long. The CDR3 bases are TGTGCCACCAGCAGCTCACCAGGGTTACCTAATTCACCCCTCCACTTT. Amino acids: CATSSSPGLPNSPLHF.

The rearrangement links TRBV20-1 to TRBJ2-7, with a weak D call TRBD2 (8 bases). The CDR3 contains 16 residues. Per the germline V gene, CDR1 is DFQATT and CDR2 is SNEGSKA (reference sequence). Deletions cut 3 bases from V and 6 bases from J, with 24 bases between. The CDR3 loop reads CSARATSGSGGGEQYF. The CDR3 DNA sequence: TGCAGTGCTAGGGCTACTAGCGGATCAGGGGGAGGCGAGCAGTACTTC.

Comments on this clonotype: A much larger clone differs from this one at a single base, so this may be a read error. The V and J genes are TRBV15 and TRBJ1-3; 7 nucleotides align to TRBD1. The CDR3 consists of 15 residues. Germline CDR1 and CDR2: LNHNV and YYDKDF (reference sequence). This CDR3 is CATRRQGAAGNNIYF. CDR3 nucleotides: TGTGCCACCAGGCGACAGGGAGCAGCTGGAAACAACATATATTTT.

This clonotype appeared many times. This sequence joins TRBV10-3 and TRBJ1-2; D gene unclear. V was clipped by 0 bases and J by 6 bases, with 11 bases between them. This CDR3 is 14 amino acids long. Per the germline V gene, CDR1 is ENHRY and CDR2 is SYGVKD. The CDR3 DNA sequence: TGTGCCATCAGTGAGTCATCAGTTCTTAATGGCTACACCTTC. This gives the protein CAISESSVLNGYTF.

This clonotype was recorded at least ten times. The rearrangement uses TRBV2 and TRBJ1-3; D is unresolved. CDR3 size: 13 residues. CDR1 SNHLY and CDR2 FYNNEI come from the germline V gene. V lost 7 bases to trimming and J lost 3 bases, with 10 bases between them. This CDR3 reads CASKNGFGNTIYF. CDR3 bases: TGTGCCAGCAAGAATGGGTTTGGAAACACCATATATTTT.

The chain uses TRBV19 and TRBJ1-1, with a possible D match to TRBD1 (6 bases). Germline lookup yields CDR1 LNHDA and CDR2 SQIVND (reference sequence). V lost 5 bases to trimming and J lost 2 bases, with 15 bases between them. This CDR3 spans 15 amino acids. The CDR3 loop is CASSARQELNTEAFF. The CDR3 DNA is TGTGCCAGTAGTGCACGACAGGAGCTTAACACTGAAGCTTTCTTT.

The gene calls are TRBV29-1 and TRBJ1-2; no clear D gene. The CDR3 length is 12 residues. Germline V gene sequence: CDR1 SQVTM, CDR2 ANQGSEA. Trimming stripped 8 bases from V and 3 bases from J, with 13 bases between. This CDR3 reads CSLAPGDYGYTF. The CDR3 nucleotides read TGCAGCTTGGCCCCAGGCGACTATGGCTACACCTTC.

The J gene is TRBJ2-2, the V gene TRBV5-1; a weak D match, TRBD1 (6 bases). The CDR3 length is 17 residues. Germline loops: CDR1 SGHRS, CDR2 YFSETQ. Trimming took off 0 bases at V and 0 bases at J, with 12 bases between the two ends. This CDR3 is CASSLVTGQTNTGELFF. CDR3 nucleotides: TGCGCCAGCAGCTTGGTGACCGGACAGACGAACACCGGGGAGCTGTTTTTT.

This clonotype was picked up a small number of times. CDR3 amino acids: CASSPGETYEQYF. CDR3 sequence (DNA): TGTGCCAGCAGCCCAGGGGAAACCTACGAGCAGTACTTC. The V gene is TRBV14, the J gene TRBJ2-7, with TRBD1 as a possible D gene (6 bases). Germline CDR1 SGHDN, CDR2 FVKESK. V lost 4 bases to trimming and J lost 2 bases, with 9 bases between them. The CDR3 contains 13 residues.